These T cell receptor beta chains were read from a single sample in a study of cytomegalovirus exposure and HLA in healthy donors. Here immunoSEQ multiplex PCR was the method, and the copy in TCRdb shows in-frame clones only, minus some. The sample includes 90,000 to 120,000 clones, 77% of them seen just once. The sequenced material came from PBMCs. Every receptor here comes from a male donor in good health and CMV-seronegative. Both conserved end residues are part of each CDR3. Each record gives: CDR3 length, V gene, clone size, D gene, J gene, CDR3 DNA, CDR3 protein. The D gene is left open where the match is weak. Clone size is not always given. Where it is, it says once, few, many or a class for expanded clones.

len: 13
v_gene: TRBV14
abundance: .
d_gene: TRBD1
j_gene: TRBJ1-2
CDR3nt: TGTGCCAGCAGCCGGACAGGGCGTCATGGCTACACCTTC
CDR3aa: CASSRTGRHGYTF

len: 14
v_gene: TRBV10-1
abundance: .
d_gene: .
j_gene: TRBJ2-5
CDR3nt: TGCGCCAGCACAGAACTAGCGCGAGGGGGGACCCAGTACTTC
CDR3aa: CASTELARGGTQYF

len: 13
v_gene: TRBV9
abundance: .
d_gene: .
j_gene: TRBJ2-3
CDR3nt: TGTGCCAGCGGCGGGGTAGCGTTGGATACGCAGTATTTT
CDR3aa: CASGGVALDTQYF

len: 15
v_gene: TRBV7-9
abundance: .
d_gene: TRBD2
j_gene: TRBJ2-7
CDR3nt: TGTGCCAGCAGCTTGATGTTAGCGGGACCCTACGAGCAGTACTTC
CDR3aa: CASSLMLAGPYEQYF

len: 15
v_gene: TRBV27
abundance: once
d_gene: .
j_gene: TRBJ2-1
CDR3nt: TGTGCCAGCAGTGGACAGAAAAGCTCCTACAATGAGCAGTTCTTC
CDR3aa: CASSGQKSSYNEQFF

len: 13
v_gene: TRBV5-1
abundance: .
d_gene: .
j_gene: TRBJ1-2
CDR3nt: TGCGCCAGCAGCTTCGAGGCCATCTATGGCTACACCTTC
CDR3aa: CASSFEAIYGYTF

len: 14
v_gene: TRBV18
abundance: .
d_gene: .
j_gene: TRBJ1-1
CDR3nt: TGTGCCAGCTCACAGGACACTAAAAGGACTGAAGCTTTCTTT
CDR3aa: CASSQDTKRTEAFF

len: 17
v_gene: TRBV14
abundance: .
d_gene: TRBD1
j_gene: TRBJ2-2
CDR3nt: TGTGCCAGCAGCGACCCGGACAGGCCATCGAACACCGGGGAGCTGTTTTTT
CDR3aa: CASSDPDRPSNTGELFF

len: 14
v_gene: TRBV19
abundance: .
d_gene: .
j_gene: TRBJ2-3
CDR3nt: TGTGCCAGTAGTATGAGGTATATCACAGATACGCAGTATTTT
CDR3aa: CASSMRYITDTQYF

len: 16
v_gene: TRBV11-2
abundance: once
d_gene: .
j_gene: TRBJ1-4
CDR3nt: TGTGCCAGCAGTAACAAACTTCAGGGAAAGTATGAAAAACTGTTTTTT
CDR3aa: CASSNKLQGKYEKLFF

len: 15
v_gene: TRBV18
abundance: few
d_gene: .
j_gene: TRBJ2-4
CDR3nt: TGTGCCAGCTCACCGGCAGGGCTAGCCAAAAACATTCAGTACTTC
CDR3aa: CASSPAGLAKNIQYF

len: 13
v_gene: TRBV21-1
abundance: few
d_gene: .
j_gene: TRBJ1-2
CDR3nt: TGTGCCAGCAGTTCACAGGGGTTACATGGCTACACCTTC
CDR3aa: CASSSQGLHGYTF

len: 14
v_gene: TRBV27
abundance: .
d_gene: TRBD1
j_gene: TRBJ1-2
CDR3nt: TGTGCCAGCAGTTTATCTGGGACAGACTATGGCTACACCTTC
CDR3aa: CASSLSGTDYGYTF

len: 15
v_gene: TRBV27
abundance: .
d_gene: TRBD1
j_gene: TRBJ1-6
CDR3nt: TGTGCCAGCAGTGATGTAGGGACAGGGGGCGCCTACCTCCACTTT
CDR3aa: CASSDVGTGGAYLHF

len: 13
v_gene: TRBV5-1
abundance: .
d_gene: .
j_gene: TRBJ2-7
CDR3nt: TGCGCCAGCAGCTTTTCGAACTCCTACGAGCAGTACTTC
CDR3aa: CASSFSNSYEQYF

len: 13
v_gene: TRBV5-5
abundance: .
d_gene: TRBD1
j_gene: TRBJ1-2
CDR3nt: TGTGCCAGCAGCTTGGGACAGGGGAATGGCTACACCTTC
CDR3aa: CASSLGQGNGYTF

len: 16
v_gene: TRBV27
abundance: few
d_gene: TRBD2
j_gene: TRBJ2-1
CDR3nt: TGTGCCAGCAGTAGTAGGACTAGCGGGAGATCTGATGAGCAGTTCTTC
CDR3aa: CASSSRTSGRSDEQFF

len: 13
v_gene: TRBV5-1
abundance: .
d_gene: .
j_gene: TRBJ1-5
CDR3nt: TGCGCCAGCAGCTCCGGGATCAATCAGCCCCAGCATTTT
CDR3aa: CASSSGINQPQHF

len: 13
v_gene: TRBV5-5
abundance: .
d_gene: .
j_gene: TRBJ1-4
CDR3nt: TGTGCCAGCAGCTTAGAACAGGACGAAAAACTGTTTTTT
CDR3aa: CASSLEQDEKLFF

len: 13
v_gene: TRBV6-1
abundance: .
d_gene: TRBD2
j_gene: TRBJ2-7
CDR3nt: TGTGCCAGCAGTGAAGCCGGGAGGTCGGGGCAGTACTTC
CDR3aa: CASSEAGRSGQYF

len: 18
v_gene: TRBV7-9
abundance: .
d_gene: .
j_gene: TRBJ2-7
CDR3nt: TGTGCCAGCAGCCCCCGGACACCGTCAGGCGAGATCTCCTACGAGCAGTACTTC
CDR3aa: CASSPRTPSGEISYEQYF

len: 17
v_gene: TRBV19
abundance: .
d_gene: .
j_gene: TRBJ1-4
CDR3nt: TGTGCCAGTAGGTCCGGGACAATGGGGTCACGGGGTGAAAAACTGTTTTTT
CDR3aa: CASRSGTMGSRGEKLFF

len: 15
v_gene: TRBV9
abundance: few
d_gene: TRBD1
j_gene: TRBJ1-2
CDR3nt: TGTGCCAGCAGTCAGACAGGGGGGGCCAACTATGGCTACACCTTC
CDR3aa: CASSQTGGANYGYTF

len: 15
v_gene: TRBV7-2
abundance: .
d_gene: TRBD1
j_gene: TRBJ2-7
CDR3nt: TGTGCCAGCAGCTTAGGGACAGGGGGTACCTACGAGCAGTACTTC
CDR3aa: CASSLGTGGTYEQYF

len: 12
v_gene: TRBV19
abundance: few
d_gene: .
j_gene: TRBJ2-3
CDR3nt: TGTGCCAGTAGACTCAACACAGATACGCAGTATTTT
CDR3aa: CASRLNTDTQYF

len: 14
v_gene: TRBV29-1
abundance: few
d_gene: TRBD2
j_gene: TRBJ2-7
CDR3nt: TGCAGCGTTCGCTTAGCGGGAGATTACTACGAGCAGTACTTC
CDR3aa: CSVRLAGDYYEQYF

len: 15
v_gene: TRBV28
abundance: .
d_gene: TRBD2
j_gene: TRBJ2-3
CDR3nt: TGTGCCAGCAGCCCTAGCGGGACGCCGGCAGATACGCAGTATTTT
CDR3aa: CASSPSGTPADTQYF